This TCR beta chain was sequenced in a study of tumor-infiltrating lymphocytes in primary liver carcinoma. Study-wide background: Those sampled were patients whose primary liver carcinoma was treated by surgical resection. Study observations and caveats: Each sample was bulk and unsorted; consequently, CD4+ and CD8+ repertoires were not compared.

From about 530 ng total RNA, TCR beta cDNA was generated with a primer in the constant region. Generation of the TCR beta libraries relied on three nested multiplex PCR rounds using slightly modified ARM-PCR. Using its own MiXCR run on the multiplex PCR reads, TCRdb lists one record per CDR3 protein. Seen here are approximately 320,000 distinct CDR3 sequences, about 50% observed once, and the top ten hold about a sixth. The authors took blood RNA from unsorted whole blood and also extracted germline DNA. As to this clonotype: The target antigen is unknown. A read error may account for a junction end that differs from germline.

The receptor comes from a young woman with primary liver carcinoma and hepatitis B virus infection. What was sequenced was peripheral blood.

Written as DNA, the CDR3 is TGTACCAGCAGCCTAACATCCTCAGGCACGTACTCTGGGGCCAACGTCCTGACTTTC. Encoded protein: CTSSLTSSGTYSGANVLTF. This chain links TRBV4-2 with TRBJ2-6; D gene uncertain. CDR3 length: 19 residues. CDR1 is LGHNA, CDR2 YNFKEQ, per germline.